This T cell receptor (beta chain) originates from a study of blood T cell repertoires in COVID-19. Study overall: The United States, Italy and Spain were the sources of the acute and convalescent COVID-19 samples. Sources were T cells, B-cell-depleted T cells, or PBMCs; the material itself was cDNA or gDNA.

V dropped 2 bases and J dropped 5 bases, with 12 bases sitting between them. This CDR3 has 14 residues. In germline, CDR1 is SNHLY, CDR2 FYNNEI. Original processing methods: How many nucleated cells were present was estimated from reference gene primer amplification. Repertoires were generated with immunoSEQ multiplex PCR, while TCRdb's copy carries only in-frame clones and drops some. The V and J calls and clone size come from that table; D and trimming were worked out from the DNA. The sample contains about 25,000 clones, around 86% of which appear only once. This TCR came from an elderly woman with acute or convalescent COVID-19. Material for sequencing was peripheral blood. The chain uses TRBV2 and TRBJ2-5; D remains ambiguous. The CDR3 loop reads CASSERLASETQYF. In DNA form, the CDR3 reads TGTGCCAGCAGTGAACGGTTAGCATCCGAGACCCAGTACTTC.